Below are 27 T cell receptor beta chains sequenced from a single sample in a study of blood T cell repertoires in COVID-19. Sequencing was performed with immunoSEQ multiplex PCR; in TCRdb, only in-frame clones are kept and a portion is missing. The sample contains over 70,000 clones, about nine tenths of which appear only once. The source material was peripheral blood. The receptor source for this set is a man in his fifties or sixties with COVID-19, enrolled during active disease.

This chain's CDR3 is CSVVIPRDGNEKLFF. CDR3 in DNA: TGCAGCGTTGTGATTCCGCGGGACGGAAATGAAAAACTGTTTTTT. This sequence joins TRBV29-1 and TRBJ1-4, with D tentatively TRBD1 (5 bases). V lost 4 bases and J lost 5, with 17 bases in between. The CDR3 sequence is 15 residues long. Germline CDR1 and CDR2: SQVTM and ANQGSEA.

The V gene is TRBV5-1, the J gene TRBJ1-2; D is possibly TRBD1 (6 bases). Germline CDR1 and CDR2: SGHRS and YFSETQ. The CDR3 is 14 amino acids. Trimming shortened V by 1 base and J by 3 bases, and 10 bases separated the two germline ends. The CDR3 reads CASSLWAGDYGYTF. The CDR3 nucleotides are TGCGCCAGCAGCTTGTGGGCAGGGGACTATGGCTACACCTTC.

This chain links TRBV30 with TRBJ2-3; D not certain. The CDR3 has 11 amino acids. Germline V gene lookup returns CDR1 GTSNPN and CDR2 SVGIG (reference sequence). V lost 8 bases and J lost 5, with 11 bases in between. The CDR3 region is CAQTLLDTQYF. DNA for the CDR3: TGTGCCCAGACTTTATTAGATACGCAGTATTTT. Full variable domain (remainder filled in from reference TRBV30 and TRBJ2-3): SQTIHQWPATLVQPVGSPLSLECTVEGTSNPNLYWYRQAAGRGLQLLFYSVGIGQISSEVPQNLSASRPQDRQFILSSKKLLLSDSGFYLCAQTLLDTQYFGPGTRLTVL.

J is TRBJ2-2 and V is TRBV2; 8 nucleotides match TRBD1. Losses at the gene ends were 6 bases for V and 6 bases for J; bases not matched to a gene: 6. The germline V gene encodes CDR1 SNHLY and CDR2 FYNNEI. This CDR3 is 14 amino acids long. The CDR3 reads CASSPDRDPGELFF. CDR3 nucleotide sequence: TGTGCCAGCAGCCCGGACAGGGACCCCGGGGAGCTGTTTTTT.

The CDR3 here is CASSDDRANYGYTF. The CDR3, as DNA: TGTGCCAGCAGTGACGACAGGGCGAACTATGGCTACACCTTC. The chain carries TRBV2 and TRBJ1-2, with 7 bases aligning to TRBD1. J lost 2 bases, V lost 3 bases, and 3 bases had no gene match. There are 14 residues in the CDR3. Germline CDR1 reads SNHLY; CDR2 reads FYNNEI.

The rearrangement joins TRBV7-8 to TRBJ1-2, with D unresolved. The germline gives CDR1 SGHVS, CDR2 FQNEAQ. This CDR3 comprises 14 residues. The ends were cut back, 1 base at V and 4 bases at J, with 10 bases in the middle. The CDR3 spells CASSLGTGLYGYTF. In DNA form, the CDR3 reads TGTGCCAGCAGCTTAGGGACCGGACTCTATGGCTACACCTTC.

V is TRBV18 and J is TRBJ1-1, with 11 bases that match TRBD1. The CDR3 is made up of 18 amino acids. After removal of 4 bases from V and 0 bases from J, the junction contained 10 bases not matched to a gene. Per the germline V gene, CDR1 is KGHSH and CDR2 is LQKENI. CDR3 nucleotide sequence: TGTGCCAGCTCACAAAAGGACAGGGGGCTCGGTATGAACACTGAAGCTTTCTTT. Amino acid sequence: CASSQKDRGLGMNTEAFF.

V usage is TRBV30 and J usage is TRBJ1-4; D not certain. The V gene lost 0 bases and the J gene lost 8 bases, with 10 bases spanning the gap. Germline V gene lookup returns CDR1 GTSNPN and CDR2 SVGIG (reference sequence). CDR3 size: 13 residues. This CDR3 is CAWSVSGSEKLFF. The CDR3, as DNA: TGTGCCTGGAGTGTCAGCGGGTCAGAAAAACTGTTTTTT.

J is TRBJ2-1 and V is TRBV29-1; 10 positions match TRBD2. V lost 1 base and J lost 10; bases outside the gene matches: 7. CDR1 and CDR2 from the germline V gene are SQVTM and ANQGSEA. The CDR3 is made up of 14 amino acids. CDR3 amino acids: CSVEASGRIREQFF. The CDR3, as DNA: TGCAGCGTTGAAGCTAGCGGGAGAATCCGGGAGCAGTTCTTC.

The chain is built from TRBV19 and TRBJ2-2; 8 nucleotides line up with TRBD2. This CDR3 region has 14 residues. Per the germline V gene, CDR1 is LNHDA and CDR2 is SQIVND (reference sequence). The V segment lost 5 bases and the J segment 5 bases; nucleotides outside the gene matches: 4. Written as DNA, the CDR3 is TGTGCCAGTAGTTCCGGGACTAGTACCGGGGAGCTGTTTTTT. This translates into CASSSGTSTGELFF.

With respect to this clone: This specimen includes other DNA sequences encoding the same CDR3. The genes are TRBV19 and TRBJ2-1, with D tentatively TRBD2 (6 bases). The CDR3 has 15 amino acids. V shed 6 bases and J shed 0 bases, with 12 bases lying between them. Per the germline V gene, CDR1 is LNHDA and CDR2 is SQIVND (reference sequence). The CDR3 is CASRISGSSYNEQFF. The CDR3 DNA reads TGTGCCAGTAGAATTAGCGGAAGCTCCTACAATGAGCAGTTCTTC.

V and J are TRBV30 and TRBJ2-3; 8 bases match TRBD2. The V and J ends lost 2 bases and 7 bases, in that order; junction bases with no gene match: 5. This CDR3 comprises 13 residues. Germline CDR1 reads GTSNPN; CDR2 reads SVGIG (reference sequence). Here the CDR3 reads CAWSSASGYTQYF. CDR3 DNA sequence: TGTGCCTGGAGTTCGGCTAGCGGGTATACGCAGTATTTT.

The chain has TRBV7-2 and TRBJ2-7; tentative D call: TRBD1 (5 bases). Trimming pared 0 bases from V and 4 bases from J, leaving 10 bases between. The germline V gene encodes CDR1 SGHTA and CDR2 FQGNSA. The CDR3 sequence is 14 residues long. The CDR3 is CASSLARDRYEQYF. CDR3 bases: TGTGCCAGCAGCTTAGCCCGTGACAGATACGAGCAGTACTTC.

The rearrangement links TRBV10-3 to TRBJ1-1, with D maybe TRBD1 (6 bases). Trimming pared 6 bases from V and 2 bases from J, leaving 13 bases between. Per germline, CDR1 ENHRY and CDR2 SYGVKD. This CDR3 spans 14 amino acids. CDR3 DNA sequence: TGTGCCATCAGAGCAGGGGCCGTTAACACTGAAGCTTTCTTT. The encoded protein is CAIRAGAVNTEAFF.

The CDR3 sequence: CSASLAKNEQFF. As DNA, the CDR3 is TGCAGTGCTAGTCTAGCGAAGAATGAGCAGTTCTTC. V gene TRBV20-1 combines with J gene TRBJ2-1; D is perhaps TRBD2 (6 bases). The CDR3 is 12 residues long. Germline CDR1 DFQATT, CDR2 SNEGSKA (reference sequence). V was trimmed by 3 bases and J by 7 bases, leaving 10 bases between them.

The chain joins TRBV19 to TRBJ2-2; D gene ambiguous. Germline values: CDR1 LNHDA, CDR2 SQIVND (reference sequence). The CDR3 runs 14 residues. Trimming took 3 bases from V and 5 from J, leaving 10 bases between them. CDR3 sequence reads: CASSMKSKTGELFF. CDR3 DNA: TGTGCCAGTAGTATGAAGAGCAAAACCGGGGAGCTGTTTTTT.

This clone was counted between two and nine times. In DNA form, the CDR3 reads TGTGCCAGCATGCGGGGGGCCGGTCAGCCCCAGCATTTT. This gives the protein CASMRGAGQPQHF. The gene calls are TRBV12-3 or TRBV12-4 and TRBJ1-5; a possible D gene is TRBD1 (6 bases). The CDR3 extends over 13 amino acids. V lost 7 bases and J 6 bases, leaving 13 bases between the germline ends.

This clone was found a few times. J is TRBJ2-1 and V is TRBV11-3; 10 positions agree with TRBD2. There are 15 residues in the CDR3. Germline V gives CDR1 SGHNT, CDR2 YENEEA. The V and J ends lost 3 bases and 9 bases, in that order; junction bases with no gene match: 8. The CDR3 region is CASSLDASGGSEQFF. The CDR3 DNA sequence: TGTGCCAGCAGCTTGGACGCTAGCGGGGGTAGTGAGCAGTTCTTC. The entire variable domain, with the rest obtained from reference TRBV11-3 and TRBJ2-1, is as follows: EAGVVQSPRYKIIEKKQPVAFWCNPISGHNTLYWYLQNLGQGPELLIRYENEEAVDDSQLPKDRFSAERLKGVDSTLKIQPAELGDSAVYLCASSLDASGGSEQFFGPGTRLTVL.

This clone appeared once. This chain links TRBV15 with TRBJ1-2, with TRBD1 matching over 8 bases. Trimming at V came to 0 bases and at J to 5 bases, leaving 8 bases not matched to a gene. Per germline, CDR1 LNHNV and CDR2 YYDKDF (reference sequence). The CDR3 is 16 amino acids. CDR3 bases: TGTGCCACCAGCAGAGATCACTCAGGGGGCGGATATGGCTACACCTTC. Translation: CATSRDHSGGGYGYTF.

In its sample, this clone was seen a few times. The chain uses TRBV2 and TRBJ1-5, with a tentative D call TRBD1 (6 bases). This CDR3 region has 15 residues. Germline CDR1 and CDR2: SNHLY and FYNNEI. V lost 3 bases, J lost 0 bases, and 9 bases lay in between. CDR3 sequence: CASSEGTLSNQPQHF. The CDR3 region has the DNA TGTGCCAGCAGTGAGGGGACACTTAGCAATCAGCCCCAGCATTTT.

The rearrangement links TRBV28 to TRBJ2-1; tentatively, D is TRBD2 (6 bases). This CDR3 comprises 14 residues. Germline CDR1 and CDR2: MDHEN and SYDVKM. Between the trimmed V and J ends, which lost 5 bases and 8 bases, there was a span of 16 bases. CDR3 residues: CASSPTSRPDEQFF. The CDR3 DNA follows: TGTGCCAGCAGTCCAACTAGCCGGCCGGATGAGCAGTTCTTC.

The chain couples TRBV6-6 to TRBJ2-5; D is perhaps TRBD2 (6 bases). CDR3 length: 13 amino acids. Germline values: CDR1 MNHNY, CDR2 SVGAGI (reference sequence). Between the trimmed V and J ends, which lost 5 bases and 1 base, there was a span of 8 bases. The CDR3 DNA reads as TGTGCCAGCAGTGGAGGGGTCCAAGAGACCCAGTACTTC. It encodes CASSGGVQETQYF.

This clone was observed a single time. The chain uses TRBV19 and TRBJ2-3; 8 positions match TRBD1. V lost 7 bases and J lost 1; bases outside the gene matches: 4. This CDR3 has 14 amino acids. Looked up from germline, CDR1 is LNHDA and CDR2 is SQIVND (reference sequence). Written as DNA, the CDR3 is TGTGCCAGTACCCCACAGGGGGGCACAGATACGCAGTATTTT. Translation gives CASTPQGGTDTQYF. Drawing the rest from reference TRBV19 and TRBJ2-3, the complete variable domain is DGGITQSPKYLFRKEGQNVTLSCEQNLNHDAMYWYRQDPGQGLRLIYYSQIVNDFQKGDIAEGYSVSREKKESFPLTVTSAQKNPTAFYLCASTPQGGTDTQYFGPGTRLTVL.

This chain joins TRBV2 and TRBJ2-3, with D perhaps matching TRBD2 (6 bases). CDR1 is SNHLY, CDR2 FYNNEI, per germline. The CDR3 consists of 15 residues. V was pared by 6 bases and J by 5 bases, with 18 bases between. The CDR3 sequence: CASSGGGAVGDTQYF. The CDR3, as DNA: TGTGCCAGCAGCGGGGGTGGGGCGGTGGGAGATACGCAGTATTTT.

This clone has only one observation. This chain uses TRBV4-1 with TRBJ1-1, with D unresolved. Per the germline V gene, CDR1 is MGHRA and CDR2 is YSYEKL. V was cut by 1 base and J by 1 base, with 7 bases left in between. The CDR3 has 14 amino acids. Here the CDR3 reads CASSQGQKNTEAFF. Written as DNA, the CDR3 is TGCGCCAGCAGCCAAGGGCAGAAGAACACTGAAGCTTTCTTT.

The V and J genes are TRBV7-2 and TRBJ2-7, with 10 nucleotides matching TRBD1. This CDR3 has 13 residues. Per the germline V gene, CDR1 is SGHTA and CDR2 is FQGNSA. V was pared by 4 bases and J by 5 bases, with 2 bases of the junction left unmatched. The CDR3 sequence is CASSSGTGDEQYF. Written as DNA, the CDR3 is TGTGCCAGCAGCTCCGGGACAGGGGACGAGCAGTACTTC.

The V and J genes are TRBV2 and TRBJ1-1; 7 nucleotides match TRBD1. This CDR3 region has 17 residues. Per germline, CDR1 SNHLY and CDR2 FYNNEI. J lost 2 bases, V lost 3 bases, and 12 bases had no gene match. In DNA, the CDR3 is TGTGCCAGCAGTGAGATAGGGGGCGACGCCCGTAACACTGAAGCTTTCTTT. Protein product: CASSEIGGDARNTEAFF.